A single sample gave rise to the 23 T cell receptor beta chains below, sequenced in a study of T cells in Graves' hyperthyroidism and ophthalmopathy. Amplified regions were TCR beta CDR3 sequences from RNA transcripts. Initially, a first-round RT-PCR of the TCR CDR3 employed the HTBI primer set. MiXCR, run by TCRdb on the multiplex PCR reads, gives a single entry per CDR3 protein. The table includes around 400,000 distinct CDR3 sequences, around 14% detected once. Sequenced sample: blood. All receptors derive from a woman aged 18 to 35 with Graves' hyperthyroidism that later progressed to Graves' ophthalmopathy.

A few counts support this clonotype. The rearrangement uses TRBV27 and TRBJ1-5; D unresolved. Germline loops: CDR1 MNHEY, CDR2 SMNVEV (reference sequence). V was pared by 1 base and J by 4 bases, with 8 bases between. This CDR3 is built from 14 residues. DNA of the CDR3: TGTGCCAGCAGTTTATATTCTACAAATCAGCCCCAGCATTTT. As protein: CASSLYSTNQPQHF.

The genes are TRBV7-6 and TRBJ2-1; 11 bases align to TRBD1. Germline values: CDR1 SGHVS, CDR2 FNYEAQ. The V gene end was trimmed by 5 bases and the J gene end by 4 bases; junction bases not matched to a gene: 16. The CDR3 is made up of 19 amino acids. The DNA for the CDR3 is TGTGCCAGCAGCGCCACCGGGACAGGGGGGACTAGCTATTACAATGAGCAGTTCTTC. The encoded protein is CASSATGTGGTSYYNEQFF.

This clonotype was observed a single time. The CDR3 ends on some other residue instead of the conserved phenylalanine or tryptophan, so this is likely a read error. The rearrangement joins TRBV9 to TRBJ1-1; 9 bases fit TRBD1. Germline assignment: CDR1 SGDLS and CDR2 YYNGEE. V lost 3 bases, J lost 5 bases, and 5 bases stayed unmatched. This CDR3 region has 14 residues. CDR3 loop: CASSDDRGDTEAFL. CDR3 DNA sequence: TGTGCCAGCAGCGACGACAGGGGGGATACTGAAGCTTTCCTT.

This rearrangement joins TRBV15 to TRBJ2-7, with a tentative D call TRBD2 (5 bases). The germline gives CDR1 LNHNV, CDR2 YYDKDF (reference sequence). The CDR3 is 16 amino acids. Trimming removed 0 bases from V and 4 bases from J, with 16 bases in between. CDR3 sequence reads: CATSREEPGIIYEQYF. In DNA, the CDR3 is TGTGCCACCAGCAGAGAAGAGCCGGGGATCATATACGAGCAGTACTTC.

The CDR3 region is CASSQDIWGSYEQYF. The CDR3 DNA reads as TGCGCCAGCAGCCAAGATATATGGGGCTCCTACGAGCAGTACTTC. V usage is TRBV4-1 and J usage is TRBJ2-7; D gene unclear. The CDR3 sequence is 15 residues long. Germline CDR1 is MGHRA and CDR2 is YSYEKL. V was cut by 0 bases and J by 0 bases, with 9 bases left in between.

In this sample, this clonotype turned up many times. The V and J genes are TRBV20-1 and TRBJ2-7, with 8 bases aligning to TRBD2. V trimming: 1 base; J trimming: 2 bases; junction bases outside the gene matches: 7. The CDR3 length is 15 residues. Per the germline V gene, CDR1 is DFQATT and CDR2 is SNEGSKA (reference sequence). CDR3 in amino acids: CSARVGAGVAYEQYF. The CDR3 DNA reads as TGCAGTGCTAGAGTAGGAGCGGGAGTGGCCTACGAGCAGTACTTC.

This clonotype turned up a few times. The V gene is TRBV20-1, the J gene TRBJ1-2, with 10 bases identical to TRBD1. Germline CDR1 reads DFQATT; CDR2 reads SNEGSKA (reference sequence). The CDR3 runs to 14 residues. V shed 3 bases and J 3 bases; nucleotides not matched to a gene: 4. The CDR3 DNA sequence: TGCAGTGCTAGCGGTGGGACAGGGGACTATGGCTACACCTTC. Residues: CSASGGTGDYGYTF.

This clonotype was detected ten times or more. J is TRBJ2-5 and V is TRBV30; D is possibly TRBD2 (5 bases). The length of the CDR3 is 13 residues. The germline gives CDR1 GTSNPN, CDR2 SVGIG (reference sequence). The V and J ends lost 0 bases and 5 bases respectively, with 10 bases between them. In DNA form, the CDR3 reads TGTGCCTGGAGTGTAGGTGGACTTGAGACCCAGTACTTC. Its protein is CAWSVGGLETQYF.

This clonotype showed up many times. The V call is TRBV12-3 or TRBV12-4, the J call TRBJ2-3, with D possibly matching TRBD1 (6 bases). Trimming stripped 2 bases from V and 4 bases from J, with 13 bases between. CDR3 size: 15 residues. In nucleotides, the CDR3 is TGTGCCAGCAGTTTATGGCAGGGGATCGCAGATACGCAGTATTTT. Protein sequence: CASSLWQGIADTQYF.

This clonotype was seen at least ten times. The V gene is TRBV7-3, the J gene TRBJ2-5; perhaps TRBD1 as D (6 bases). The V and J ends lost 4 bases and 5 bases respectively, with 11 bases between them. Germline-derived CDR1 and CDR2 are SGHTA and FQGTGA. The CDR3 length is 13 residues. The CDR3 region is CASSSRQAETQYF. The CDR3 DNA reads TGTGCCAGCAGCTCCAGACAGGCTGAGACCCAGTACTTC.

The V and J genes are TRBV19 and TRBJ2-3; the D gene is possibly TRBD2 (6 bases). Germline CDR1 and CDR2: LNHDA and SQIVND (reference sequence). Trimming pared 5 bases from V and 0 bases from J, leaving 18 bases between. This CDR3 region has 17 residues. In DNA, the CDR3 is TGTGCCAGTAGTCCCCGCCCTAGCGTCGGGAGCACAGATACGCAGTATTTT. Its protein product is CASSPRPSVGSTDTQYF. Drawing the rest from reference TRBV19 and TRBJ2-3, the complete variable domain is DGGITQSPKYLFRKEGQNVTLSCEQNLNHDAMYWYRQDPGQGLRLIYYSQIVNDFQKGDIAEGYSVSREKKESFPLTVTSAQKNPTAFYLCASSPRPSVGSTDTQYFGPGTRLTVL.

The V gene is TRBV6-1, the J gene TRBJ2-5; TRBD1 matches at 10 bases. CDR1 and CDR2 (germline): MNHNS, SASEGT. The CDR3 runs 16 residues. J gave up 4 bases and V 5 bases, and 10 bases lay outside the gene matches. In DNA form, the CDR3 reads TGTGCCAGCAGTTCCCCGGACAGGGGGGGAGGAGAGACCCAGTACTTC. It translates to CASSSPDRGGGETQYF.

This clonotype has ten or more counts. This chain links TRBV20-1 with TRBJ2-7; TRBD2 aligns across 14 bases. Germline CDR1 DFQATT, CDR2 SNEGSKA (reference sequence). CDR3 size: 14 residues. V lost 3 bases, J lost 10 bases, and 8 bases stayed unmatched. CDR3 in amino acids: CSASPGLAGEDQYF. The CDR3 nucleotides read TGCAGTGCTAGCCCGGGACTAGCGGGAGAAGATCAGTACTTC.

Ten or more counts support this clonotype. This CDR3 reads CASSLGGLAGESTDTQYF. The CDR3 DNA reads TGTGCCAGCAGCTTAGGGGGGCTAGCGGGTGAGAGCACAGATACGCAGTATTTT. The rearrangement links TRBV7-8 to TRBJ2-3; 8 nucleotides match TRBD2. V was clipped by 1 base and J by 0 bases; unmatched bases: 9. Germline values: CDR1 SGHVS, CDR2 FQNEAQ. CDR3 length equals 18 residues. Using reference TRBV7-8 and TRBJ2-3 for the parts outside the CDR3, the full variable domain is GAGVSQSPRYKVAKRGQDVALRCDPISGHVSLFWYQQALGQGPEFLTYFQNEAQLDKSGLPSDRFFAERPEGSVSTLKIQRTQQEDSAVYLCASSLGGLAGESTDTQYFGPGTRLTVL.

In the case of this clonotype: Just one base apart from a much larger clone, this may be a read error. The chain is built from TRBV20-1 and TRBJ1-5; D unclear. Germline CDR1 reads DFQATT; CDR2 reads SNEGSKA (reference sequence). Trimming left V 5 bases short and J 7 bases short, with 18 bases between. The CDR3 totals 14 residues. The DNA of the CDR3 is TGCAGTGCTGGTCCCGACTCCACGAGACAGCCCCAGCATTTT. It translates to CSAGPDSTRQPQHF.

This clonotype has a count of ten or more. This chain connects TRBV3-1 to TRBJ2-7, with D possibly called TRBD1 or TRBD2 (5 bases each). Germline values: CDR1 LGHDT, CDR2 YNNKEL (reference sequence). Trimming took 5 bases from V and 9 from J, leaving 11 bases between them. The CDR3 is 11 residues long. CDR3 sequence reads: CASSSGPGQYF. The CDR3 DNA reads TGTGCCAGCAGCTCGGGACCCGGGCAGTACTTC.

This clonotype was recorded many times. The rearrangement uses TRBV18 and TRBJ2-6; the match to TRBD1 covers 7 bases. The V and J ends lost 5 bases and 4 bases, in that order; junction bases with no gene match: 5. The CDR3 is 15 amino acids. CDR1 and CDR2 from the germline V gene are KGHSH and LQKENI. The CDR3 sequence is CASSTTGSGANVLTF. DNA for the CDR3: TGTGCCAGCTCAACGACAGGGTCGGGGGCCAACGTCCTGACTTTC.

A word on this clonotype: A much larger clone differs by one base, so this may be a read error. CDR3 protein: CANSLAIHGIWNYEQYF. The CDR3 bases are TGTGCCAACAGTTTAGCGATACATGGGATTTGGAACTACGAGCAGTACTTC. This chain joins TRBV12-3 or TRBV12-4 and TRBJ2-7, with a tentative D call TRBD2 (5 bases). The CDR3 has 17 amino acids.

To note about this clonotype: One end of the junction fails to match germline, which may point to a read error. In DNA form, the CDR3 reads TGCGCCAGCAGCCCAGGGTGGCCTCTGGCCAAAAACATCCAGTACTTC. It translates to CASSPGWPLAKNIQYF. V is TRBV4-1 and J is TRBJ2-4; the D gene is possibly TRBD1 (5 bases). This CDR3 contains 16 residues. The germline CDR1 and CDR2 sequences are MGHRA and YSYEKL.

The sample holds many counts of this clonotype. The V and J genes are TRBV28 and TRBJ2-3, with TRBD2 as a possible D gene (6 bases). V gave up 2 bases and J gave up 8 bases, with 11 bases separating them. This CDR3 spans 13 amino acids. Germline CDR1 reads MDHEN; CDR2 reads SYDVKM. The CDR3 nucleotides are TGTGCCAGCAGTTTAGTTGAGGGAGGTACGCAGTATTTT. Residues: CASSLVEGGTQYF.

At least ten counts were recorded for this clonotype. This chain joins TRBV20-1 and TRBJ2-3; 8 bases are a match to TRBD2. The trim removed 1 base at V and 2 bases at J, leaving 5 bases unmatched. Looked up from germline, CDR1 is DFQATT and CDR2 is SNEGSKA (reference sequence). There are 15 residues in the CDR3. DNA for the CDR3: TGCAGTGCTAGAGGGGCGGGGGGCAACACAGATACGCAGTATTTT. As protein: CSARGAGGNTDTQYF.

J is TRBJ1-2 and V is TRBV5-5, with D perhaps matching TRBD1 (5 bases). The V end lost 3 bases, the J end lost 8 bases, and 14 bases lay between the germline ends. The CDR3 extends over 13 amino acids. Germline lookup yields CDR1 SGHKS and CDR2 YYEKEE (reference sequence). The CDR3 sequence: CASSSWGGIGYTF. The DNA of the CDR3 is TGTGCCAGCAGCTCCTGGGGGGGGATCGGCTACACCTTC.

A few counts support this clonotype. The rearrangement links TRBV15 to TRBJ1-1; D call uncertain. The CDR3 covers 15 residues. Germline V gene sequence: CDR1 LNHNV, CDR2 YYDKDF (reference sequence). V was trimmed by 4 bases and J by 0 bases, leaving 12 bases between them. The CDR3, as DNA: TGTGCCACCAGCAACGATAAGAGAATGAACACTGAAGCTTTCTTT. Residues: CATSNDKRMNTEAFF.